This TCR beta chain was observed in a study of CD8 T cells in Susac syndrome. About 0.45 to 1 ug RNA was reverse transcribed with random hexamers. The amplification used immunoSEQ multiplex PCR on TCR beta CDR3; it spanned 54 Vbeta and 13 Jbeta. TCRdb reanalysed the immunoSEQ multiplex PCR reads using MiXCR and keeps one entry per CDR3 protein. The table has 150,000 to 200,000 distinct CDR3 sequences, 94% seen once. V was pared by 2 bases and J by 8 bases, with 7 bases of the junction left unmatched. CDR3 size: 14 residues. Germline lookup yields CDR1 SGHNT and CDR2 YYREEE (reference sequence). The source is a human donor with multiple sclerosis. The sequencing sample was made of CD4+ T cells from PBMCs. The V and J genes are TRBV5-4 and TRBJ2-4; 7 bases are shared with TRBD2. CDR3 residues: CASSLGRERDIQYF. In DNA form, the CDR3 reads TGTGCCAGCAGCTTAGGGCGGGAGCGGGACATTCAGTACTTC.